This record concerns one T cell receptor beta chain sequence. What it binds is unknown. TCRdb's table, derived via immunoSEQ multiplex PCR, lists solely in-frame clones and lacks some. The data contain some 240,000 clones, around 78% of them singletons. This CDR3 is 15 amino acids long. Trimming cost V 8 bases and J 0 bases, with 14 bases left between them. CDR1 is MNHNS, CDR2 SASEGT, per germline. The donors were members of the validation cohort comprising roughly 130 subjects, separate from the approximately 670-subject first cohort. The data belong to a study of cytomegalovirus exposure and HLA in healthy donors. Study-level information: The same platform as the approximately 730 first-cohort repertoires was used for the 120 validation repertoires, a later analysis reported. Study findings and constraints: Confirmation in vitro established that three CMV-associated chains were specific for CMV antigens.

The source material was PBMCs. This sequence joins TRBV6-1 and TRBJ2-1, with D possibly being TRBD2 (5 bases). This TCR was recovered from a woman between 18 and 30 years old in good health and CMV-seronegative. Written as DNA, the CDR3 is TGTGCCAGCTCGGACTGGGAGAGCTCCTACAATGAGCAGTTCTTC. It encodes CASSDWESSYNEQFF.